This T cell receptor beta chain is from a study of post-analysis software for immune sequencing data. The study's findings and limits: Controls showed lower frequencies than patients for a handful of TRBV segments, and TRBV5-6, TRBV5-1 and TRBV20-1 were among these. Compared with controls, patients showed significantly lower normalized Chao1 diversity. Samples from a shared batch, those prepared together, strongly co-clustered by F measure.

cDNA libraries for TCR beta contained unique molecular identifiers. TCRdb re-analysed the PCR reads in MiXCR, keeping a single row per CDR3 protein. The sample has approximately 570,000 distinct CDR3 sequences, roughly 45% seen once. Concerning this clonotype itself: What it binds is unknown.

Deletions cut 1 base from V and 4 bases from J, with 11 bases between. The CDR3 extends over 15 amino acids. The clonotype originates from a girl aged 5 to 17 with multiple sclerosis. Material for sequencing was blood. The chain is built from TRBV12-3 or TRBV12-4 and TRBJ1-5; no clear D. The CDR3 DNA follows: TGTGCCAGCAGTTTAGGTCAGATCGGAAATCAGCCCCAGCATTTT. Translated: CASSLGQIGNQPQHF.